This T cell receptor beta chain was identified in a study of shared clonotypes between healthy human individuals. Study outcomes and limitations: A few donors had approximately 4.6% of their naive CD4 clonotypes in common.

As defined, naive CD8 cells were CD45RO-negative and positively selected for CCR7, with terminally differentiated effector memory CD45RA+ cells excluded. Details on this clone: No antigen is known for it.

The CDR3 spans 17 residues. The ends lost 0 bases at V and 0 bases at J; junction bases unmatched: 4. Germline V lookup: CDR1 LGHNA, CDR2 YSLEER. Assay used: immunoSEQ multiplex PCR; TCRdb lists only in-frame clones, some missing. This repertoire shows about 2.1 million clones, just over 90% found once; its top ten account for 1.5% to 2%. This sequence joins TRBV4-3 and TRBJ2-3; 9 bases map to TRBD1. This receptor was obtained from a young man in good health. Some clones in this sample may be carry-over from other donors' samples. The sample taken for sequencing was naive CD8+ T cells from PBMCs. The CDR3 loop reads CASSQEGQGFSTDTQYF. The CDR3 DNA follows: TGCGCCAGCAGCCAAGAGGGACAGGGATTTAGCACAGATACGCAGTATTTT.